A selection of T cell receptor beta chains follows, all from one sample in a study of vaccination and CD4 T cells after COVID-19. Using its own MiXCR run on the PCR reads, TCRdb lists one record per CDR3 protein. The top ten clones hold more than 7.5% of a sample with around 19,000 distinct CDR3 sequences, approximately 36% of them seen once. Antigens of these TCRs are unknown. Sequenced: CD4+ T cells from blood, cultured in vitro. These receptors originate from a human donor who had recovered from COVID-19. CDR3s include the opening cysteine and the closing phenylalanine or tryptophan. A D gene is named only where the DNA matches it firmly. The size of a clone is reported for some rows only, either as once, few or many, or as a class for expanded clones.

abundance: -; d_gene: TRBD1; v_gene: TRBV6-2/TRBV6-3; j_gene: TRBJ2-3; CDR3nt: TGTGCCAGCAGCCCCGGGACAGGGCACACAGATACGCAGTATTTT; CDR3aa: CASSPGTGHTDTQYF
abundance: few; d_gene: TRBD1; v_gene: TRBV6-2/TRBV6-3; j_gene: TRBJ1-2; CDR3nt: TGTGCCAGCAGACCCACCGGGACAGGGAAGTATGGCTACACCTTC; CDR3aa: CASRPTGTGKYGYTF
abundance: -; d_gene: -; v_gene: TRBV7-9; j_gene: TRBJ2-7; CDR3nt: TGTGCCAGCAGCCGATGGGACACCTCCTACGAGCAGTACTTC; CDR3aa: CASSRWDTSYEQYF
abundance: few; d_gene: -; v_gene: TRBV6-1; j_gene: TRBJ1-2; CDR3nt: TGTGCCAGCAGGCCCTCTCCTCACAGGACTAACTATGGCTACACCTTC; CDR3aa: CASRPSPHRTNYGYTF
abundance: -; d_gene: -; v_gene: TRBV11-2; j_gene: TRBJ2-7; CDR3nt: TGTGCCAGCAGCTTAGGAAATTCCTACGAGCAGTACTTC; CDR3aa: CASSLGNSYEQYF
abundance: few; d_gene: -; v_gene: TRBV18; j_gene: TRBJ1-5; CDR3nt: TGTGCCAGCTCACCAGGGCAGAATCAGCCCCAGCATTTT; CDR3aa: CASSPGQNQPQHF
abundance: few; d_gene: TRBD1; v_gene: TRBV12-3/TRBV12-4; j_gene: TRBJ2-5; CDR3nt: TGTGCCAGCAATAAACTGGGGACAGTTGAGCAAGAGACCCAGTACTTC; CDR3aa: CASNKLGTVEQETQYF
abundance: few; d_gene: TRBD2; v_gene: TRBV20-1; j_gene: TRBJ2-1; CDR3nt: TGCAGTCTTGATAGCGGGAGGGAGCAGTTCTTC; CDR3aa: CSLDSGREQFF
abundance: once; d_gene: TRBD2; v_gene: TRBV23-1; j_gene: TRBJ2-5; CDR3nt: TGCGCCAGCATTCCCCTGAAGAGGGAGGGGAGAGAGGCCCAGTACTTC; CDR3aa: CASIPLKREGREAQYF
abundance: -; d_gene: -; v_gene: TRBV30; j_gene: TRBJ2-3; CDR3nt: TGTGCCTGGAGCCCCAAGGTAGATACGCAGTATTTT; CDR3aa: CAWSPKVDTQYF
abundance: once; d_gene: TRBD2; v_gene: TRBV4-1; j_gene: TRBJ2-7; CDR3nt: TGCGCCAGCAGCCCCTTTCGCGGGAGGGCCCCCTACGAGCAGTACTTC; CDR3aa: CASSPFRGRAPYEQYF
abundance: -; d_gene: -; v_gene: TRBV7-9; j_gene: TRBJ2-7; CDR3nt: TGTGCCAGCAGCTTAGCGGCGTCCTCCTACGAGCAGTACTTC; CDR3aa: CASSLAASSYEQYF
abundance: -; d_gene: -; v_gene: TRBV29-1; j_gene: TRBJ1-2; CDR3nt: TGCAGCGTTCTGCCGTTACGGAATGGCTACACCTTC; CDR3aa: CSVLPLRNGYTF
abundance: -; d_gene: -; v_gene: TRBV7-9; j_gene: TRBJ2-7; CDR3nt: TGTGCCAGCCGTCTTAACGGGAGTTGGTACTTC; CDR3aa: CASRLNGSWYF
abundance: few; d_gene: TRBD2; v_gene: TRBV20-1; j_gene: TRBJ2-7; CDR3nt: TGCAGTGCACCGACTAGCGGGAGTTACGAGCAGTACTTC; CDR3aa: CSAPTSGSYEQYF
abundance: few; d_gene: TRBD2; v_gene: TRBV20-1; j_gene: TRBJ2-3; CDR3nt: TGCAGTGCTAGAGTTGTACTAGCGGGAACAGATACGCAGTATTTT; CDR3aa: CSARVVLAGTDTQYF
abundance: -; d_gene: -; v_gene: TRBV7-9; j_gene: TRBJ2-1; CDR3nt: TGTGCCAGCAGCTTAGTTGGGTCCTACAATGAGCAGTTCTTC; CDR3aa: CASSLVGSYNEQFF
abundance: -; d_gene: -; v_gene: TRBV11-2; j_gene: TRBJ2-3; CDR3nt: TGTGCCAGCAGCTTTGGTAACTGCACAGATACGCAGTATTTT; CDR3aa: CASSFGNCTDTQYF
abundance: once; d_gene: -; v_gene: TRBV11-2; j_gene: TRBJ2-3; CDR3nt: TGTGCCAGCAGCTTAAATCTTGTAAATACGCAGTATTTT; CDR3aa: CASSLNLVNTQYF
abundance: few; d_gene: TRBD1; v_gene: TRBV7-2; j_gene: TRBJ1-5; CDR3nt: TGTGCCAGCAGCTTTGACAGGGTGGGGCAGCCCCAGCATTTT; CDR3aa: CASSFDRVGQPQHF
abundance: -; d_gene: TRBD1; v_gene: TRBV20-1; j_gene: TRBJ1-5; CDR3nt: TGCAGTGCTAGTATGGGACAGGACGGTTCAGGGCGGACCCAGCATTTT; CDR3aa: CSASMGQDGSGRTQHF
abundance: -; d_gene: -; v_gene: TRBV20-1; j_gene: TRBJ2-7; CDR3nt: TGCAGTGCTAGACGGGGAAACGAGCAGTACTTC; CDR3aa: CSARRGNEQYF